This TCR beta chain was profiled in a study of T cells expressing NK-cell markers (dated by TCRdb to between 2020 and 2021). Background for the entire study: Three sorted T-cell subsets (CD3+CD56+NKG2C+, CD3+CD56+NKG2C- and CD3+CD56-NKG2C+) from eight donors had their TCR beta-chain repertoires profiled. Among the eight sequenced donors, only one was HCMV-seronegative, while the other seven were HCMV-seropositive. The eight sequenced donors were randomly selected healthy volunteers, three men and five women. Libraries were sequenced as 2 x 150 bp reads on Illumina HiSeq 2000/2500, MiSeq or NextSeq. Summary of the overall study and its limitations: In several donors, the dominant CD3+CD56+NKG2C+ clonotypes were found to rank among the top 10 CD8+ clonotypes and to make up roughly 1.0-7.0% of CD8+ T cells. Those dominant clonotypes were again the most abundant among CD3+CD56-NKG2C+ cells in a handful of donors, at roughly 25-60.1%. Whether the expanded NKG2C-expressing T cell clones were specific for HCMV antigens remained unclear.

HCMV serostatus was determined by detecting HCMV-specific IgG in serum with a commercial ELISA kit. Ficoll density gradient centrifugation was used to isolate peripheral blood mononuclear cells from blood. Sequencing was performed on an Illumina HiSeq 2000. TCR beta cDNA libraries were made by 5'RACE template switching that added a universal primer site and unique molecular identifiers. Synthesis of cDNA was primed from the TCR beta constant segment and was followed by two consecutive PCR amplification steps. On the study's bioinformatics: MIGEC was used to demultiplex reads and group reads by UMI, and MiTCR was used to assemble and quantify clonotypes. To exclude erroneous sequences, only TCR cDNA sequences supported by at least two reads were retained. The tcR package was used for downstream repertoire analysis, with clonotypes matched between fractions based on CDR3 nucleotide sequence plus V segment. VDJmatch was used to annotate antigen specificity against VDJdb, with one amino acid substitution in CDR3 allowed. Once TCRdb had reprocessed the reads, it stored one entry per CDR3 protein sequence and supplied no DNA. The V and J calls come from TCRdb's annotation, not from the publication. The sample's clone listing holds some 460,000 distinct CDR3 sequences. The biggest ten clones account for 1.4% of the sample.

In the germline V gene, CDR1 corresponds to SGHVS and CDR2 to FQNEAQ. The CDR3 sequence holds 19 residues, the cysteine and phenylalanine included. No DNA has been recorded. Concerning this clonotype: Its cognate antigen has yet to be identified.

The sequence joins TRBV7-8 to TRBJ2-1; absent DNA, TCRdb's TRBD2 call cannot be checked. Sequenced sample: blood T cells: a sorted CD56 or NKG2C T cell subset, CD4+ or CD8+ T cells, or bulk PBMC T cells (not recorded which). This receptor was identified in a woman in her forties or fifties in good health. Donor details come from another sample of the same person, matched by shared clones. CDR3 reads: CASSTPGLAGRGPYNEQFF.